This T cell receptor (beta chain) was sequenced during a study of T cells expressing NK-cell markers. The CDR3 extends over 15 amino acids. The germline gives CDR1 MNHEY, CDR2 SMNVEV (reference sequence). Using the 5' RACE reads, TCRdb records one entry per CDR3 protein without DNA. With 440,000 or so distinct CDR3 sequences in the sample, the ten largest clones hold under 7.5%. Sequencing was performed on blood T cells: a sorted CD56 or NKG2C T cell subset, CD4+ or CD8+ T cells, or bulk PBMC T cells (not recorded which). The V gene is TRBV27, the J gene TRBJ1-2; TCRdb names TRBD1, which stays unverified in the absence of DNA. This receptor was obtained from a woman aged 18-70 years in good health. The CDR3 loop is CASSPRQGVNYGYTF.